This T cell receptor (beta chain) was documented in a study of blood T cell repertoires in COVID-19. Across the study: Samples representing acute and convalescent COVID-19 were sourced from the United States, Italy and Spain. Sources were T cells, B-cell-depleted T cells, or PBMCs; the material itself was cDNA or gDNA.

How the authors handled the data: Scientists estimated how many nucleated cells there were by amplifying reference gene primers. Sequenced by immunoSEQ multiplex PCR; TCRdb stores in-frame clones only, minus some. That table supplies the V and J calls and clone size; D and trimming were determined from the DNA. The table records approximately 61,000 clones, about 86% of them present only once. Unmatched junction bases numbered 9, after V lost 2 bases and J lost 3 bases. The CDR3 is 18 amino acids. Germline CDR1 reads LGHNA; CDR2 reads YSLEER. The TCR comes from a human donor in a cohort sampled during active COVID-19. The chain has TRBV4-3 and TRBJ2-3, with 12 nucleotides matching TRBD2. Specimen: peripheral blood. Written as DNA, the CDR3 is TGCGCCAGCAGCCAATCGTTACTAGCGGGAGGAAGGACAGATACGCAGTATTTT. It codes for CASSQSLLAGGRTDTQYF.